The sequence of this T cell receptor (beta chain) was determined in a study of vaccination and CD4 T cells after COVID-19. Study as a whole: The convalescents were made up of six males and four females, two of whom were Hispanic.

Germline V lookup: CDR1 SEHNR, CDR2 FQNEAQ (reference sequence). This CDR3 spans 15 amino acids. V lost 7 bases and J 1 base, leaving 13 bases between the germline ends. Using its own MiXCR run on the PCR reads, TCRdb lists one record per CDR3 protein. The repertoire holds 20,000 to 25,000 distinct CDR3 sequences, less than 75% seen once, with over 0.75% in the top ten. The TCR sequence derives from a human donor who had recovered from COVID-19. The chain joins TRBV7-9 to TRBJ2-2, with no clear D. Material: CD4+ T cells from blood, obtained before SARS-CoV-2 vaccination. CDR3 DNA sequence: TGTGCCAGCACCTTTCCCCGGCGGAACACCGGGGAGCTGTTTTTT. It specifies CASTFPRRNTGELFF.